One sample yielded the 32 T cell receptor beta chains listed below, sequenced in a study of T cell clonotyping in hematopoietic cell transplantation. Assay: immunoSEQ multiplex PCR; the TCRdb copy retains only in-frame clones and omits some. The table has some 2,000 clones, approximately 93% seen once. The time point is: recipient sample about 28 days before transplant, after cytoreduction. This sample comprised peripheral blood mononuclear cells, obtained before stem cell transplant. The receptors shown here come from a woman aged 50 to 60 with acute myeloid leukemia. Some clones in this sample may be carry-over from other donors' samples.

The chain employs TRBV7-9 and TRBJ1-2; D unresolved. The germline V gene encodes CDR1 SEHNR and CDR2 FQNEAQ (reference sequence). This CDR3 has 15 amino acids. V lost 5 bases to trimming and J lost 4 bases, with 17 bases between them. This CDR3 reads CASSDRAKGTYGYTF. Here the CDR3 DNA reads TGTGCCAGCAGCGACCGGGCCAAGGGTACCTATGGCTACACCTTC.

This clone was recorded once. This chain's CDR3 is CASSLEPGRGVVYEQYF. CDR3 in DNA: TGTGCCAGCAGCTTAGAGCCGGGCAGGGGGGTAGTCTACGAGCAGTACTTC. The chain carries TRBV11-2 and TRBJ2-7; the D gene is possibly TRBD1 (7 bases). The CDR3 has 17 amino acids. V was trimmed by 0 bases and J by 3 bases, leaving 18 bases between them. CDR1 SGHAT and CDR2 FQNNGV come from the germline V gene.

The genes are TRBV7-2 and TRBJ1-2; D is uncertain. The CDR3 loop spans 14 amino acids. Deletions cut 5 bases from V and 4 bases from J, with 14 bases between. From germline, CDR1 is SGHTA and CDR2 FQGNSA. The CDR3 region has the DNA TGTGCCAGCAGCCCCTCAAAGAAGGCCTATGGCTACACCTTC. Translating it yields CASSPSKKAYGYTF.

The gene calls are TRBV10-3 and TRBJ2-3, with TRBD2 matching over 12 bases. Germline CDR1 is ENHRY and CDR2 is SYGVKD. This CDR3 region has 19 residues. The junction had 9 bases not matched to a gene; V was cut back by 0 bases and J by 2 bases. This chain's CDR3 is CAISESDLGLAGYTDTQYF. The CDR3 DNA reads as TGTGCCATCAGTGAGTCGGATTTGGGACTAGCGGGCTACACAGATACGCAGTATTTT.

This chain connects TRBV9 to TRBJ1-6; D remains unclear. V lost 0 bases to trimming and J lost 7 bases, with 8 bases between them. The CDR3 is made up of 14 amino acids. In germline, CDR1 is SGDLS, CDR2 YYNGEE. CDR3 in amino acids: CASSVETANSPLHF. The CDR3 nucleotides read TGTGCCAGCAGCGTAGAGACGGCAAATTCACCCCTCCACTTT.

A single count supports this clone. This chain joins TRBV30 and TRBJ1-5; TRBD1 is a possible D gene (5 bases). The ends were cut back, 1 base at V and 3 bases at J, with 16 bases in the middle. CDR3 length equals 16 residues. From germline, CDR1 is GTSNPN and CDR2 SVGIG (reference sequence). Here the CDR3 reads CAWSASSDSPNQPQHF. The DNA of the CDR3 is TGTGCCTGGAGTGCATCTTCCGACAGCCCCAATCAGCCCCAGCATTTT. The full variable domain, in which reference TRBV30 and TRBJ1-5 provide the parts outside the CDR3, is SQTIHQWPATLVQPVGSPLSLECTVEGTSNPNLYWYRQAAGRGLQLLFYSVGIGQISSEVPQNLSASRPQDRQFILSSKKLLLSDSGFYLCAWSASSDSPNQPQHFGDGTRLSIL.

This clone was seen once. The chain employs TRBV2 and TRBJ1-4; TRBD1 matches 11 bases. V lost 8 bases to trimming and J lost 8 bases; unmatched junction nucleotides: 7. The CDR3 is 14 residues long. The germline gives CDR1 SNHLY, CDR2 FYNNEI. CDR3 DNA sequence: TGTGCCAGCCGTCGGACAGGGGGCAACGAAAAACTGTTTTTT. Amino acid sequence: CASRRTGGNEKLFF.

The chain combines TRBV19 with TRBJ1-2, with 8 bases that match TRBD1. Per germline, CDR1 LNHDA and CDR2 SQIVND (reference sequence). The CDR3 consists of 14 residues. The trim removed 5 bases at V and 8 bases at J, leaving 10 bases unmatched. The CDR3 loop reads CASSERTGIKGYTF. The CDR3 DNA follows: TGTGCCAGTAGTGAGCGGACAGGGATCAAAGGCTACACCTTC.

The V call is TRBV4-2, the J call TRBJ2-3; TRBD2 matches at 9 bases. Looked up from germline, CDR1 is LGHNA and CDR2 is YNFKEQ. CDR3 length: 17 amino acids. Trimming removed 0 bases from V and 5 bases from J; junction bases left unmatched: 9. The CDR3: CASSQDGAGGRGDTQYF. CDR3 nucleotides: TGTGCCAGCAGCCAAGATGGGGCGGGGGGGCGAGGAGATACGCAGTATTTT.

This chain links TRBV7-9 with TRBJ1-2; maybe TRBD1 (6 bases). V was clipped by 7 bases and J by 4 bases, with 10 bases between them. In germline, CDR1 is SEHNR, CDR2 FQNEAQ (reference sequence). The CDR3 has 12 residues. The CDR3 DNA is TGTGCCAGCACCACAGGGACCTATGGCTACACCTTC. It is translated as CASTTGTYGYTF.

The J gene is TRBJ2-7, the V gene TRBV5-1; unclear D gene. V lost 4 bases, J lost 1 base, and 12 bases lay in between. This CDR3 is built from 14 residues. Germline CDR1 SGHRS, CDR2 YFSETQ. The CDR3 coding sequence is TGCGCCAGCAGCATTGGGATGGGTTCCTACGAGCAGTACTTC. As protein: CASSIGMGSYEQYF. The full variable domain, completed using reference TRBV5-1 and TRBJ2-7, is KAGVTQTPRYLIKTRGQQVTLSCSPISGHRSVSWYQQTPGQGLQFLFEYFSETQRNKGNFPGRFSGRQFSNSRSEMNVSTLELGDSALYLCASSIGMGSYEQYFGPGTRLTVT.

The genes are TRBV10-2 and TRBJ1-1; 7 positions agree with TRBD1. The length of the CDR3 is 14 residues. Trimming at V came to 4 bases and at J to 3 bases, leaving 5 bases not matched to a gene. The V gene's germline CDR1 is WSHSY and CDR2 SAAADI. CDR3 DNA: TGCGCCAGCAGTGGACAGGGACCTTACACTGAAGCTTTCTTT. This gives the protein CASSGQGPYTEAFF.

J is TRBJ2-7 and V is TRBV5-4; 12 bases map to TRBD1. V lost 4 bases and J lost 5; bases outside the gene matches: 4. CDR1 and CDR2 from the germline V gene are SGHNT and YYREEE (reference sequence). CDR3 size: 14 residues. The CDR3 nucleotides read TGTGCCAGCAGCGCCGGGACAGGGGGCCACGAGCAGTACTTC. This codes for CASSAGTGGHEQYF. The variable domain in full, completed from reference TRBV5-4 and TRBJ2-7, reads ETGVTQSPTHLIKTRGQQVTLRCSSQSGHNTVSWYQQALGQGPQFIFQYYREEENGRGNFPPRFSGLQFPNYSSELNVNALELDDSALYLCASSAGTGGHEQYFGPGTRLTVT.

The chain has TRBV27 and TRBJ2-7; no definite D call. Germline loops: CDR1 MNHEY, CDR2 SMNVEV (reference sequence). The V end was cut by 5 bases, the J end by 3 bases, with 11 bases between. This CDR3 is 13 amino acids long. The CDR3 loop is CASSREHFYEQYF. In DNA, the CDR3 is TGTGCCAGCAGTAGGGAACACTTCTACGAGCAGTACTTC.

The V call is TRBV30, the J call TRBJ2-2, with TRBD1 identical over 7 bases. The germline V gene has CDR1 GTSNPN and CDR2 SVGIG (reference sequence). The length of the CDR3 is 13 residues. Losses at the gene ends were 7 bases for V and 7 bases for J; bases not matched to a gene: 9. The CDR3 coding sequence is TGTGCCTCCGCAGACAGGGTGCACGGGGAGCTGTTTTTT. Translation gives CASADRVHGELFF. Together with reference TRBV30 and TRBJ2-2, the CDR3 gives the full variable domain: SQTIHQWPATLVQPVGSPLSLECTVEGTSNPNLYWYRQAAGRGLQLLFYSVGIGQISSEVPQNLSASRPQDRQFILSSKKLLLSDSGFYLCASADRVHGELFFGEGSRLTVL.

Regarding this clone: At one of its ends the junction is not consistent with the germline gene, which may arise from a read error. In nucleotides, the CDR3 is TGCAGCGTAGAAGCAGAAAACTATGGCTACACCTTC. Translating it yields CSVEAENYGYTF. This chain connects TRBV29-1 to TRBJ1-2; the D is unclear. The germline V gene encodes CDR1 SQVTM and CDR2 ANQGSEA. The length of the CDR3 is 12 residues.

This clone was observed a handful of times. The genes are TRBV6-5 and TRBJ1-3; D perhaps matches TRBD1 (6 bases). This CDR3 contains 14 residues. V lost 2 bases to trimming and J lost 6 bases, with 11 bases between them. Germline lookup yields CDR1 MNHEY and CDR2 SVGAGI. The CDR3 sequence is CASSYTQGSNTIYF. The CDR3 DNA reads TGTGCCAGCAGTTACACCCAGGGGTCAAACACCATATATTTT.

With respect to this clone: A read error may account for a junction end that differs from germline. V is TRBV7-7 and J is TRBJ2-5, with TRBD2 matching 15 bases. This CDR3 is built from 17 residues. Germline V gene data show CDR1 as SSHAT and CDR2 as FNYEAQ (reference sequence). The CDR3 region is CASSLGTSGGLLETQYF. In DNA, the CDR3 is TGTGCTAGCAGCTTAGGGACTAGCGGGGGGCTTCTGGAGACCCAGTACTTC.

The chain employs TRBV7-2 and TRBJ2-2; 7 bases line up with TRBD2. CDR1 and CDR2 from the germline V gene are SGHTA and FQGNSA. The CDR3 contains 15 residues. V dropped 6 bases and J dropped 1; count of bases not matched to a gene: 5. The CDR3 DNA sequence: TGTGCCAGCAGAGGGGAGGGCAGGAACACCGGGGAGCTGTTTTTT. Translation gives CASRGEGRNTGELFF.

CDR3 protein: CAWSGGATNEKLFF. The CDR3 DNA reads TGTGCCTGGAGTGGAGGGGCAACTAATGAAAAACTGTTTTTT. V usage is TRBV30 and J usage is TRBJ1-4; D may be TRBD1 (5 bases). The CDR3 consists of 14 residues. Germline CDR1 and CDR2: GTSNPN and SVGIG (reference sequence). Deletions cut 1 base from V and 0 bases from J, with 6 bases between.

This rearrangement joins TRBV27 to TRBJ2-7, with D maybe TRBD2 (5 bases). Germline V gene lookup returns CDR1 MNHEY and CDR2 SMNVEV (reference sequence). V lost 7 bases, J lost 5 bases, and 6 bases lay in between. This CDR3 contains 10 residues. The CDR3 coding sequence is TGTGCCAGCAACGGGAACGAGCAGTACTTC. It translates to CASNGNEQYF.

This rearrangement joins TRBV7-2 to TRBJ2-1, with 8 bases identical to TRBD2. From germline, CDR1 is SGHTA and CDR2 FQGNSA. This CDR3 region has 16 residues. V was clipped by 5 bases and J by 7 bases; unmatched bases: 13. Written as DNA, the CDR3 is TGTGCCAGCAGCCCGGCCTACGGCGGGGGGCAGAATGAGCAGTTCTTC. Translating it yields CASSPAYGGGQNEQFF.

This clone has only one observation. This rearrangement joins TRBV18 to TRBJ2-5, with D unresolved. Germline V gives CDR1 KGHSH, CDR2 LQKENI. With 3 bases removed from V and 5 bases from J, the gap between germline ends came to 7 bases. This CDR3 contains 12 residues. CDR3 DNA: TGTGCCAGCTCACCGTTCCTGGAGACCCAGTACTTC. Its translation is CASSPFLETQYF.

DNA for the CDR3: TGTGCCAGCAGCTTAATCGGCAGGTCTTCTGGAAACACCATATATTTT. Its translation is CASSLIGRSSGNTIYF. The chain combines TRBV7-8 with TRBJ1-3; no clear D. Trimming took 2 bases from V and 1 from J, leaving 12 bases between them. The CDR3 runs to 16 residues. Germline V lookup: CDR1 SGHVS, CDR2 FQNEAQ.

This clone has only one observation. The chain has TRBV2 and TRBJ2-7; D is perhaps TRBD1 (6 bases). Deletions cut 8 bases from V and 2 bases from J, with 19 bases between. Looked up from germline, CDR1 is SNHLY and CDR2 is FYNNEI. The CDR3 extends over 15 amino acids. CDR3 nucleotide sequence: TGTGCCAGCCAATTCCAGAACAGGGTCACCTACGAGCAGTACTTC. Its translation: CASQFQNRVTYEQYF.

The chain uses TRBV6-6 and TRBJ1-4; weak D call: TRBD1 (5 bases). Germline CDR1 and CDR2: MNHNY and SVGAGI (reference sequence). This CDR3 has 14 residues. V was pared by 2 bases and J by 7 bases, with 11 bases between. The CDR3 nucleotides read TGTGCCAGCAGTTACGGTAGTGGGGGTGAAAAACTGTTTTTT. Its protein product is CASSYGSGGEKLFF.

This clone was seen a single time. The chain links TRBV2 to TRBJ1-5; D is ambiguous. Germline V gives CDR1 SNHLY, CDR2 FYNNEI. The CDR3 runs to 14 residues. The germline V and J ends were trimmed by 6 bases and 0 bases, with 9 bases remaining between them. The CDR3 DNA follows: TGTGCCAGCAGGGGGAGGGTTAGCAATCAGCCCCAGCATTTT. Amino acid sequence: CASRGRVSNQPQHF.

The chain combines TRBV15 with TRBJ2-3; TRBD2 agrees at 8 bases. CDR1 LNHNV and CDR2 YYDKDF come from the germline V gene (reference sequence). This CDR3 contains 18 residues. J gave up 0 bases and V 0 bases, and 8 bases lay outside the gene matches. CDR3 in DNA: TGTGCCACCAGCAGAGAGCCGGCGGGCGGGGGGAGCACAGATACGCAGTATTTT. Translated: CATSREPAGGGSTDTQYF.

The chain carries TRBV4-3 and TRBJ2-2; TRBD1 agrees at 8 bases. The CDR3 contains 15 residues. CDR1 is LGHNA, CDR2 YSLEER, per germline. J gave up 7 bases and V 1 base, and 5 bases lay outside the gene matches. The CDR3 DNA reads as TGCGCCAGCAGCCAAGGGGGGACAGGTGACGGGGAGCTGTTTTTT. Translation: CASSQGGTGDGELFF.

This clone is a singleton in its sample. The V and J genes are TRBV5-1 and TRBJ2-5, with 11 bases lining up with TRBD2. Unmatched junction bases numbered 6, after V lost 0 bases and J lost 2 bases. This CDR3 is built from 17 residues. The germline gives CDR1 SGHRS, CDR2 YFSETQ. The CDR3 protein is CASSLGPGLAAQETQYF. The CDR3 bases are TGCGCCAGCAGCTTGGGCCCGGGACTAGCGGCACAAGAGACCCAGTACTTC.

This clone was recorded only once. The CDR3 DNA reads as TGTGCCAGCAGCATACAGGGTAGCCCCTACAATGAGCAGTTCTTC. Protein sequence: CASSIQGSPYNEQFF. The chain joins TRBV7-6 to TRBJ2-1; TRBD1 is a possible D gene (6 bases). Germline CDR1 reads SGHVS; CDR2 reads FNYEAQ. The CDR3 extends over 15 amino acids. V gave up 5 bases and J gave up 2 bases, with 13 bases separating them.

The chain uses TRBV6-1 and TRBJ1-1, with D tentatively TRBD1 (5 bases). Trimming removed 7 bases from V and 0 bases from J, with 15 bases in between. This CDR3 comprises 15 residues. CDR1 and CDR2 (germline): MNHNS, SASEGT. In DNA, the CDR3 is TGTGCCAGCAATCCTTTTCGGGGCTTGAACACTGAAGCTTTCTTT. This encodes CASNPFRGLNTEAFF.